This T cell receptor (beta chain) was captured in a study of blood T cell repertoires in COVID-19. About the research overall: Sites in the United States, Italy and Spain provided acute and convalescent COVID-19 samples.

Clones were sequenced by immunoSEQ multiplex PCR, and TCRdb holds only the in-frame ones, with some missing. The data contain roughly 300,000 clones, roughly 86% of them singletons. V lost 4 bases and J lost 1; bases outside the gene matches: 2. The CDR3 contains 14 residues. The germline V gene has CDR1 MDHEN and CDR2 SYDVKM. The receptor was derived from a woman aged 50 to 60 who had recovered from COVID-19. This chain uses TRBV28 with TRBJ1-1; 8 bases align to TRBD1. The sample was peripheral blood. The DNA of the CDR3 is TGTGCCAGCAGTTCAGGGGGCTGGAACACTGAAGCTTTCTTT. Its protein is CASSSGGWNTEAFF.